This T cell receptor (beta chain) was captured in a study of T cell responses to AZD1222 COVID-19 vaccine. Study-wide points: CD4 TCRs associated with vaccination spanned spike, dominating at 160-218 and 743-854. Unmutated variant regions are reportedly targeted by nearly half of spike-specific TCRs. Researchers took repertoire samples only after the peak T cell response had come. Baseline seropositivity characterized only a handful of AZD1222 recipients.

V lost 7 bases, J lost 4 bases, and 9 bases stayed unmatched. Per the germline V gene, CDR1 is MDHEN and CDR2 is SYDVKM. CDR3 length equals 16 residues. To note about this clone: What it binds is unknown.

Using immunoSEQ multiplex PCR, the repertoire was profiled, and TCRdb retains in-frame clones only, with some absent. The data show some 91,000 clones, around 90% seen once. The chain recombines TRBV28 with TRBJ1-5, with 11 bases identical to TRBD1. The sample was peripheral blood, taken on day 0 of AZD1222 vaccination. The receptor was isolated from an adult in good health. CDR3 protein: CASIGWGQGVNQPQHF. The DNA for the CDR3 is TGTGCCAGCATAGGTTGGGGACAGGGGGTAAATCAGCCCCAGCATTTT.